This T cell receptor (beta chain) originates from a study of blood T cells in healthy people across ages. This CDR3 has 14 amino acids. Trimming shortened V by 2 bases and J by 5 bases, and 7 bases separated the two germline ends. Germline lookup yields CDR1 ENHRY and CDR2 SYGVKD. Using a J-beta primer mix together with a sample-barcoded 5' primer, a second PCR was run for 7 to 11 cycles. TCRdb recomputed calls from the 5' RACE reads with MiXCR, one row per CDR3 protein. The data contain about 780,000 distinct CDR3 sequences, around two thirds of them singletons. As to this clonotype: Its target is unknown.

Whole-study findings and limits: Age showed a roughly linear inverse relationship with TCR beta diversity per million T cells.

The extraction recovered at least 5 micrograms of total RNA per sample. What was sequenced was blood. This TCR was recovered from a man aged 30-40 years in good health. This chain connects TRBV10-3 to TRBJ1-6, with D possibly matching TRBD1 (5 bases). The CDR3 region is CAISETGHNSPLHF. CDR3 nucleotides: TGTGCCATCAGTGAGACAGGTCATAATTCACCCCTCCACTTT.